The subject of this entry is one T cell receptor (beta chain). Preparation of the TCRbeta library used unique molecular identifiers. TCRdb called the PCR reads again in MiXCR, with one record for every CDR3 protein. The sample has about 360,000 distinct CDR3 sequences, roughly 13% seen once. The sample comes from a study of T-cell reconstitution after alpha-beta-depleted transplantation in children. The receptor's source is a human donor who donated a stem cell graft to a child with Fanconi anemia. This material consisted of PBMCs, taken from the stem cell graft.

In nucleotides, the CDR3 is TGTGCCACCAGTGGTCGGACAGGTCTACAAGAGACCCAGTACTTC. Protein: CATSGRTGLQETQYF. The chain links TRBV24-1 to TRBJ2-5, with TRBD1 identical over 7 bases. Unmatched junction bases numbered 7, after V lost 5 bases and J lost 2 bases. The CDR3 length is 15 residues. Germline CDR1 reads KGHDR; CDR2 reads SFDVKD.